The 9 T cell receptor beta chains given below trace back to one sample, sequenced in a study of control samples from healthy donors and cancer patients. The assay was immunoSEQ multiplex PCR, and TCRdb's table has in-frame clones only and misses some. The table lists more than 50,000 clones, more than 95% of them singletons. Sequencing input: blood. Receptor source: a woman in her late teens or twenties in good health.

Turning to this clone: Other DNA sequences in the sample encode the same CDR3. The CDR3 DNA is TGTGCCATCAGTGAGTACAGGGATTACGAGCAGTACTTC. Translating gives CAISEYRDYEQYF. This chain joins TRBV10-3 and TRBJ2-7; D perhaps matches TRBD1 (6 bases). V was trimmed by 1 base and J by 4 bases, leaving 8 bases between them. This CDR3 has 13 residues. Looked up from germline, CDR1 is ENHRY and CDR2 is SYGVKD.

This chain links TRBV3-1 (or the pseudogene TRBV3-2) with TRBJ2-5, with TRBD1 matching over 12 bases. V gave up 4 bases and J gave up 5 bases; unmatched junction bases: 8. Looked up from germline, CDR1 is LGHDT and CDR2 is YNNKEL (reference sequence). The CDR3 contains 16 residues. Here the CDR3 DNA reads TGTGCCAGCAGCCCCCGAGGGACAGGGGGCCGGGAGACCCAGTACTTC. It is translated as CASSPRGTGGRETQYF.

The V call is TRBV30, the J call TRBJ1-2; D gene unclear. This CDR3 spans 12 amino acids. V gave up 5 bases and J gave up 4 bases, with 11 bases separating them. CDR1 is GTSNPN, CDR2 SVGIG, per germline (reference sequence). The CDR3 loop reads CAWSPSLYGYTF. The CDR3 nucleotides are TGTGCCTGGTCCCCCAGTCTCTATGGCTACACCTTC.

The V and J genes are TRBV3-1 (or the pseudogene TRBV3-2) and TRBJ1-2; D unclear. Trimming cost V 4 bases and J 3 bases, with 21 bases left between them. The CDR3 loop spans 17 amino acids. CDR1 LGHDT and CDR2 YNNKEL come from the germline V gene (reference sequence). The CDR3 coding sequence is TGTGCCAGCAGCCCTACCCTCCGACTGGGAGGTTACTATGGCTACACCTTC. This gives the protein CASSPTLRLGGYYGYTF.

V and J are TRBV7-2 and TRBJ2-5, with D perhaps TRBD1 (5 bases). The V gene's germline CDR1 is SGHTA and CDR2 FQGNSA. There are 15 residues in the CDR3. The V end was cut by 5 bases, the J end by 5 bases, with 18 bases between. CDR3 residues: CASSRSRGGPETQYF. In nucleotides, the CDR3 is TGTGCCAGCAGCCGTTCTAGGGGTGGGCCGGAGACCCAGTACTTC. Full variable domain (rest looked up from reference TRBV7-2 and TRBJ2-5): GAGVSQSPSNKVTEKGKDVELRCDPISGHTALYWYRQSLGQGLEFLIYFQGNSAPDKSGLPSDRFSAERTGGSVSTLTIQRTQQEDSAVYLCASSRSRGGPETQYFGPGTRLLVL.

This chain connects TRBV7-9 to TRBJ1-2, with D possibly matching TRBD1 (5 bases). V lost 1 base and J lost 2, with 8 bases in between. From germline, CDR1 is SEHNR and CDR2 FQNEAQ (reference sequence). This CDR3 is built from 14 residues. The CDR3 coding sequence is TGTGCCAGCAGCTTAGTCCCAGGGAACTATGGCTACACCTTC. Translation: CASSLVPGNYGYTF. The variable domain in full, completed from reference TRBV7-9 and TRBJ1-2, reads DTGVSQNPRHKITKRGQNVTFRCDPISEHNRLYWYRQTLGQGPEFLTYFQNEAQLEKSRLLSDRFSAERPKGSFSTLEIQRTEQGDSAMYLCASSLVPGNYGYTFGSGTRLTVV.

The chain links TRBV9 to TRBJ1-1, with D unclear. V was pared by 0 bases and J by 4 bases, with 10 bases between. CDR1 is SGDLS and CDR2 is YYNGEE in the germline V gene. CDR3 length: 14 residues. CDR3 loop: CASSVGGFGTEAFF. The CDR3 DNA sequence: TGTGCCAGCAGCGTAGGAGGGTTCGGCACTGAAGCTTTCTTT.

V usage is TRBV5-1 and J usage is TRBJ1-4, with 8 nucleotides matching TRBD1. Trimming removed 2 bases from V and 0 bases from J; junction bases left unmatched: 3. The CDR3 extends over 16 amino acids. Germline V gene data show CDR1 as SGHRS and CDR2 as YFSETQ. The CDR3 DNA reads as TGCGCCAGCAGCTTCCGGACAGGGACAACTAATGAAAAACTGTTTTTT. Translating it yields CASSFRTGTTNEKLFF.

The table lists this clone with a count of one. The gene calls are TRBV19 and TRBJ1-2, with D perhaps TRBD1 (5 bases). Trimming stripped 3 bases from V and 4 bases from J, with 9 bases between. Germline V gene lookup returns CDR1 LNHDA and CDR2 SQIVND (reference sequence). The CDR3 is made up of 13 amino acids. CDR3 sequence reads: CASSMMGGYGYTF. The DNA for the CDR3 is TGTGCCAGTAGTATGATGGGGGGCTATGGCTACACCTTC.